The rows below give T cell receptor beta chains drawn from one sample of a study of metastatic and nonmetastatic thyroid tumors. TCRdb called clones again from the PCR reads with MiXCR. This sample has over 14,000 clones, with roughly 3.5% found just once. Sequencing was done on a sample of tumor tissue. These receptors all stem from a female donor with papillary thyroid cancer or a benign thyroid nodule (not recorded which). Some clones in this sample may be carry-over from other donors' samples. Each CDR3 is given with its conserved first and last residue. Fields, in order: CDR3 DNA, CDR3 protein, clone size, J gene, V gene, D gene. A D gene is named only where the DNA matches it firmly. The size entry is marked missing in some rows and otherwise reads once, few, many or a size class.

cdr3_nt: TGTGCCAGCAGCCGGGTCCCGGAGAACACTGAAGCTTTCTTT; cdr3_aa: CASSRVPENTEAFF; clone_size: medium-sized; j_call: TRBJ1-1; v_call: TRBV14; d_call: NA
cdr3_nt: TGTGCCAGCAGTTCCCCGGGGACCCGGGAGGGCTACACCTTC; cdr3_aa: CASSSPGTREGYTF; clone_size: NA; j_call: TRBJ1-2; v_call: TRBV28; d_call: NA
cdr3_nt: TGTGCCAGCAGTGACAACAGGGGCCCGTCCCATTACTTC; cdr3_aa: CASSDNRGPSHYF; clone_size: few; j_call: TRBJ2-7; v_call: TRBV6-2/TRBV6-3; d_call: TRBD1
cdr3_nt: TGTGCCATCAGTGAAACAGCTGCAACTAATGAAAAACTGTTTTTT; cdr3_aa: CAISETAATNEKLFF; clone_size: many; j_call: TRBJ1-4; v_call: TRBV10-3; d_call: NA
cdr3_nt: TGTGCCAGCAGTGTTCAGAGGGCTTTGAACACCGGGGAGCTGTTTTTT; cdr3_aa: CASSVQRALNTGELFF; clone_size: NA; j_call: TRBJ2-2; v_call: TRBV28; d_call: NA
cdr3_nt: TGTGCCAGCACCCCCCGAGGGGAGGACTATGGCTACACCTTC; cdr3_aa: CASTPRGEDYGYTF; clone_size: NA; j_call: TRBJ1-2; v_call: TRBV6-1; d_call: NA
cdr3_nt: TGTGCCAGCAGTGAAGGGGGCTGGAGCTATGGCTACACCTTC; cdr3_aa: CASSEGGWSYGYTF; clone_size: NA; j_call: TRBJ1-2; v_call: TRBV6-1; d_call: NA
cdr3_nt: TGTGCCAGCAGCGACACCCATTACAAGGAAAGGGGAGATACGCAGTATTTT; cdr3_aa: CASSDTHYKERGDTQYF; clone_size: few; j_call: TRBJ2-3; v_call: TRBV7-9; d_call: NA
cdr3_nt: TGTGCCAGCAGCGGAAGCGGATGGGTGGGTGAGCAGTTCTTC; cdr3_aa: CASSGSGWVGEQFF; clone_size: NA; j_call: TRBJ2-1; v_call: TRBV6-1; d_call: NA
cdr3_nt: TGTGCCAGCAGTGCCAGGAACTATGGCTACACCTTC; cdr3_aa: CASSARNYGYTF; clone_size: NA; j_call: TRBJ1-2; v_call: TRBV25-1; d_call: NA
cdr3_nt: TGTGCCAGCAGCCGGACAGGGATGACCTATGGCTACACCTTC; cdr3_aa: CASSRTGMTYGYTF; clone_size: NA; j_call: TRBJ1-2; v_call: TRBV7-9; d_call: TRBD1
cdr3_nt: TGCGCCAGCAGTGAATCGACTAAGGGGTGGCATCAGCCCCAGCATTTT; cdr3_aa: CASSESTKGWHQPQHF; clone_size: few; j_call: TRBJ1-5; v_call: TRBV10-2; d_call: NA
cdr3_nt: TGTGCCAGCAGCTTAACAGGTAGAGGCTATGGCTACACCTTC; cdr3_aa: CASSLTGRGYGYTF; clone_size: NA; j_call: TRBJ1-2; v_call: TRBV11-2; d_call: NA
cdr3_nt: TGTGCCAGCAGTCAACAGGGATTTAATTCACCCCTCCACTTT; cdr3_aa: CASSQQGFNSPLHF; clone_size: few; j_call: TRBJ1-6; v_call: TRBV28; d_call: NA
cdr3_nt: TGCAGTGCCCTCCCGACGGTCGGATATTCCCTCTACAACGAGCAGTTCTTC; cdr3_aa: CSALPTVGYSLYNEQFF; clone_size: NA; j_call: TRBJ2-1; v_call: TRBV20-1; d_call: NA
cdr3_nt: TGCGCCAGCAGCTTGGGGCAGGGCGGCAATCAGCCCCAGCATTTC; cdr3_aa: CASSLGQGGNQPQHF; clone_size: NA; j_call: TRBJ1-5; v_call: TRBV5-1; d_call: NA
cdr3_nt: TGTGCCAGCAGCCCGGGCTGGGGACGCAGCACAGATACGCAGTATTTT; cdr3_aa: CASSPGWGRSTDTQYF; clone_size: medium-sized; j_call: TRBJ2-3; v_call: TRBV7-2; d_call: NA
cdr3_nt: TGTGCCAGCAGCCGGTACAGGGGGCACTTC; cdr3_aa: CASSRYRGHF; clone_size: NA; j_call: TRBJ1-2; v_call: TRBV27; d_call: TRBD1
cdr3_nt: TGTGCCAGCAGTGAAGGACAGGGGGCAGATACGCAGTATTTT; cdr3_aa: CASSEGQGADTQYF; clone_size: NA; j_call: TRBJ2-3; v_call: TRBV6-1; d_call: TRBD1
cdr3_nt: TGCGCCAGCAGCTTGGTAACAGGGACCTATGGCTACACCTTC; cdr3_aa: CASSLVTGTYGYTF; clone_size: NA; j_call: TRBJ1-2; v_call: TRBV5-1; d_call: NA
cdr3_nt: TGTGCCTGTATCGGGGGGCAAGGTTACACCTTC; cdr3_aa: CACIGGQGYTF; clone_size: NA; j_call: TRBJ1-2; v_call: TRBV6-2/TRBV6-3; d_call: NA
cdr3_nt: TGTGCCAGCAGTGACTTAACTAGCGGGAGTTTCTGCTTC; cdr3_aa: CASSDLTSGSFCF; clone_size: NA; j_call: TRBJ2-1; v_call: TRBV12-3/TRBV12-4; d_call: TRBD2
cdr3_nt: TGTGCCAGCAGTAGGAAGGGGGCGTCTAATGAAAAACTGTTTTTT; cdr3_aa: CASSRKGASNEKLFF; clone_size: many; j_call: TRBJ1-4; v_call: TRBV6-1; d_call: TRBD1
cdr3_nt: TGTGCCAGCTCACCGGGGACCGGGACGGCTAATGAAAAACTGTTTTTT; cdr3_aa: CASSPGTGTANEKLFF; clone_size: NA; j_call: TRBJ1-4; v_call: TRBV18; d_call: NA
cdr3_nt: TGTGCCAGTACGAGGGGCTATAATTCACCCCTCCACTTT; cdr3_aa: CASTRGYNSPLHF; clone_size: few; j_call: TRBJ1-6; v_call: TRBV28; d_call: NA
cdr3_nt: TGTGCCAGCTGCTGGGACAGGGGGCCCTGTGGGGCCAACGACCTGACTTTC; cdr3_aa: CASCWDRGPCGANDLTF; clone_size: NA; j_call: TRBJ2-6; v_call: TRBV9; d_call: TRBD1
cdr3_nt: TGTGCCTGCATGGAGGGCCGGAACATTCAGTACTTC; cdr3_aa: CACMEGRNIQYF; clone_size: NA; j_call: TRBJ2-4; v_call: TRBV6-1; d_call: NA
cdr3_nt: TGCAGTGCTCCGCCCCGGGACAGGGTCGAGCAGTACTTC; cdr3_aa: CSAPPRDRVEQYF; clone_size: large; j_call: TRBJ2-7; v_call: TRBV20-1; d_call: TRBD1
cdr3_nt: TGTGCCAGCATGGGACAGGCAACTTTCCACACTGAAGCTTTCTTT; cdr3_aa: CASMGQATFHTEAFF; clone_size: NA; j_call: TRBJ1-1; v_call: TRBV6-2/TRBV6-3; d_call: TRBD1
cdr3_nt: TGTGCCAGCAGTCGACAGGGGGCGAGAGCTTTCTTT; cdr3_aa: CASSRQGARAFF; clone_size: few; j_call: TRBJ1-1; v_call: TRBV6-1; d_call: TRBD1
cdr3_nt: TGTGCCAGCAGTCCGAGGAATCCGGGCAATGAGCAGTTCTTC; cdr3_aa: CASSPRNPGNEQFF; clone_size: NA; j_call: TRBJ2-1; v_call: TRBV7-9; d_call: NA
cdr3_nt: TGTGCCAGCAGTTACTCTAGCGGGAGGGCCGCCGGGGAGCTGTTTTTT; cdr3_aa: CASSYSSGRAAGELFF; clone_size: NA; j_call: TRBJ2-2; v_call: TRBV6-2/TRBV6-3; d_call: TRBD2
cdr3_nt: TGTGCCAGCAGTTACGGAGGGGGCAACACTGAAGCTTTCTTT; cdr3_aa: CASSYGGGNTEAFF; clone_size: NA; j_call: TRBJ1-1; v_call: TRBV6-2/TRBV6-3; d_call: TRBD1
cdr3_nt: TGTGCCACCAAGGACACCCGCTCTGGAAACACCATATATTTT; cdr3_aa: CATKDTRSGNTIYF; clone_size: medium-sized; j_call: TRBJ1-3; v_call: TRBV6-1; d_call: NA
cdr3_nt: TGTGCCAGCAGTTACGGGGGGCGAGGCTACACCTTC; cdr3_aa: CASSYGGRGYTF; clone_size: NA; j_call: TRBJ1-2; v_call: TRBV6-2/TRBV6-3; d_call: NA
cdr3_nt: TGCAGTGCTAGAGTTACTAGCGGGAGGGATTACAATGAGCAGTTCTTC; cdr3_aa: CSARVTSGRDYNEQFF; clone_size: few; j_call: TRBJ2-1; v_call: TRBV20-1; d_call: TRBD2
cdr3_nt: TGTGCTAGCAGCCCGGGACTAGCGGGAGAAAAGACCCAGTACTTC; cdr3_aa: CASSPGLAGEKTQYF; clone_size: few; j_call: TRBJ2-5; v_call: TRBV7-7; d_call: TRBD2
cdr3_nt: TGTGCCAGCTTGGGAGGGTGGGTCTACGAGCAGTACTTC; cdr3_aa: CASLGGWVYEQYF; clone_size: few; j_call: TRBJ2-7; v_call: TRBV6-1; d_call: TRBD2
cdr3_nt: TGTGCCAGCAGCGGGGTGGGGGTACTAGCCAAAAACATTCAGTACTTC; cdr3_aa: CASSGVGVLAKNIQYF; clone_size: many; j_call: TRBJ2-4; v_call: TRBV28; d_call: NA
cdr3_nt: TGTGCCAGCAGAGCAGGGGTGAACACTGAAGCTTTCTTT; cdr3_aa: CASRAGVNTEAFF; clone_size: NA; j_call: TRBJ1-1; v_call: TRBV6-1; d_call: NA
cdr3_nt: TGTGCCAGCAGTACAGCGGGAACCTATGGCTACACCTTC; cdr3_aa: CASSTAGTYGYTF; clone_size: few; j_call: TRBJ1-2; v_call: TRBV9; d_call: NA
cdr3_nt: TGTGCCAGTAGTATACAGGGCACCCTCACAGATACGCAGTATTTT; cdr3_aa: CASSIQGTLTDTQYF; clone_size: few; j_call: TRBJ2-3; v_call: TRBV19; d_call: NA
cdr3_nt: TGTGCCAGCAGTTTTTTAGCGGGAGGAGGGGGCACCGGGGAGCTGTTTTTT; cdr3_aa: CASSFLAGGGGTGELFF; clone_size: few; j_call: TRBJ2-2; v_call: TRBV6-9; d_call: TRBD2
cdr3_nt: TGTGCCAGCAGCTTATTTAGCGCGAACACCGGGGAGCTGTTTTTT; cdr3_aa: CASSLFSANTGELFF; clone_size: NA; j_call: TRBJ2-2; v_call: TRBV11-3; d_call: NA
cdr3_nt: TGTGCCTGGAGTGTAGGGACTAGCGGGAGGCCTAGCACAGATACGCAGTATTTT; cdr3_aa: CAWSVGTSGRPSTDTQYF; clone_size: NA; j_call: TRBJ2-3; v_call: TRBV30; d_call: TRBD2
cdr3_nt: TGTGCCACCCCAGGGAGCTCTGGAAACACCATATATTTT; cdr3_aa: CATPGSSGNTIYF; clone_size: few; j_call: TRBJ1-3; v_call: TRBV6-2/TRBV6-3; d_call: NA
cdr3_nt: TGTGCCACCAGTGACCCAGGGGGTCCGTCTGGGGAGCTGTTTTTT; cdr3_aa: CATSDPGGPSGELFF; clone_size: few; j_call: TRBJ2-2; v_call: TRBV24-1; d_call: TRBD1